The 6 T cell receptor beta chains in this list originate from one sample, sequenced in a study of CDR3 diversity in severe acne. TCRdb re-analysed the PCR reads in MiXCR, keeping a single row per CDR3 protein. The sample yields 90,000 or so distinct CDR3 sequences, 45% to 55% seen once. The specimen was blood. The receptors originated from a male donor in good health, serving as a control.

V gene TRBV19 combines with J gene TRBJ1-6; D gene ambiguous. Trimming removed 4 bases from V and 7 bases from J, with 8 bases in between. The CDR3 totals 13 residues. The germline V gene has CDR1 LNHDA and CDR2 SQIVND (reference sequence). Here the CDR3 reads CASSTRENSPLHF. The CDR3 DNA sequence: TGTGCCAGTAGTACTCGGGAAAATTCACCCCTCCACTTT.

By its share, this clonotype is medium-sized. The rearrangement uses TRBV2 and TRBJ2-7; 10 bases are shared with TRBD1. The V and J ends lost 7 bases and 3 bases, in that order; junction bases with no gene match: 6. The length of the CDR3 is 14 residues. The germline CDR1 and CDR2 sequences are SNHLY and FYNNEI. The CDR3 here is CASTGQGGLYEQYF. CDR3 bases: TGTGCCAGCACTGGACAGGGGGGACTCTACGAGCAGTACTTC.

A few counts support this clonotype. The V gene is TRBV11-3, the J gene TRBJ2-5, with D tentatively TRBD1 (6 bases). In germline, CDR1 is SGHNT, CDR2 YENEEA. The V end lost 4 bases, the J end lost 0 bases, and 9 bases lay between the germline ends. This CDR3 comprises 14 residues. As DNA, the CDR3 is TGTGCCAGCAGCTATAGACAGGACCAAGAGACCCAGTACTTC. Translating it yields CASSYRQDQETQYF.

About this clonotype itself: A single base separates this from a much larger clone, so it may be a read error. The chain has TRBV9 and TRBJ2-7; D is unclear. Germline assignment: CDR1 SGDLS and CDR2 YYNGEE. The CDR3 contains 13 residues. V lost 0 bases and J 9 bases, leaving 13 bases between the germline ends. DNA for the CDR3: TGTGCCAGCAGCGTAGGAAGCGCCGACGGGCAGTACTTC. This translates into CASSVGSADGQYF.

This clonotype was seen more than once but under ten times. The chain couples TRBV28 to TRBJ1-2; no reliable D call. CDR1 and CDR2 (germline): MDHEN, SYDVKM. The V gene lost 5 bases and the J gene lost 7 bases, with 8 bases spanning the gap. This CDR3 contains 11 residues. CDR3 DNA sequence: TGTGCCAGCAGTAAGGGTCCTGGCTACACCTTC. Translated, it gives CASSKGPGYTF.

With regard to this clonotype: This may come from a read error, since a much larger clone is one base off. V gene TRBV9 combines with J gene TRBJ2-1; D is unclear. The CDR3 is made up of 13 amino acids. The germline V gene has CDR1 SGDLS and CDR2 YYNGEE. The CDR3, as DNA: TGTGCCAGCAGCGCTTCCCCGTCCAATGAGCGGTTCTTC. Protein sequence: CASSASPSNERFF.